This TCR beta chain comes out of a study of T cell repertoires in cytomegalovirus infection. About the research overall: Both CMV infection and a matching HLA type were indicated by public TCR beta signatures. Study-level results: HLA-C-restricted CMV clonotypes gave the most frequent clonotype in two of eight donors. Carriers of CMV plus the relevant HLA were identified by cumulative public TCR beta family frequency.

A note on this clonotype: The antigen is not known.

TCRdb called the reads again in MiXCR, with one record for every CDR3 protein. Of 250,000 or so distinct CDR3 sequences listed, about 17% are singletons. V was shortened by 0 bases and J by 2 bases, with 15 bases between the two germline ends. CDR1 is SQVTM, CDR2 ANQGSEA, per germline. The CDR3 is 16 residues long. Sequencing input: CD8+ T cells from PBMCs. This chain joins TRBV29-1 and TRBJ2-3; D possibly corresponds to TRBD2 (6 bases). This TCR derives from a human donor in good health (CMV status not recorded). Some clones in this sample may be carry-over from other donors' samples. CDR3 in amino acids: CSVEDFHGGDTDTQYF. The CDR3 region has the DNA TGCAGCGTTGAAGATTTCCACGGGGGAGACACAGATACGCAGTATTTT.